A single sample is the source of the 6 T cell receptor beta chains below, sequenced in a study of molecular identifiers for immune sequencing clone quantification. TCRdb redid the calling of the PCR reads with MiXCR, one entry per CDR3 protein. Of 400,000 to 600,000 distinct CDR3 sequences in the sample, 25% were seen once. Sequencing was done on a sample of naive CD8+ T cells from blood, with Jurkat cell RNA spiked in. Subset described: FACS-sorted CD8+CD4-CCR7+CD45RA+ naive T cells. These receptors were obtained from a human donor in good health. Some libraries in this study had Jurkat cell RNA spiked in.

The rearrangement links TRBV12-3 or TRBV12-4 to TRBJ2-2; 9 bases match TRBD2. The CDR3 is 22 residues long. V gave up 6 bases and J gave up 3 bases; unmatched junction bases: 26. CDR3 amino acids: CASRYPGQIFLREGPHTGELFF. The CDR3 DNA reads as TGTGCCAGCAGATATCCGGGACAGATATTTTTGCGGGAGGGCCCCCACACCGGGGAGCTGTTTTTT.

Note on this clonotype: Mismatch with germline at one junction end may stem from a read error. The chain employs TRBV7-2 and TRBJ2-3; TRBD2 agrees at 7 bases. The CDR3 has 16 residues. Germline assignment: CDR1 SGHTA and CDR2 FQGNSA. CDR3 coding DNA: TGTGCCAGCAACTTAGTCTCGGGCGGGGGTGCAGATACGCAGTATTTT. Amino acid sequence: CASNLVSGGGADTQYF.

This clonotype was recorded many times. This chain connects TRBV2 to TRBJ2-3; D might be TRBD2 (7 bases). The ends were cut back, 3 bases at V and 1 base at J, with 20 bases in the middle. Germline CDR1 SNHLY, CDR2 FYNNEI. The CDR3 consists of 18 residues. CDR3 bases: TGTGCCAGCAGTGATGAAGGAGCACGGGGGGCACGCACAGATACGCAGTATTTT. Its protein product is CASSDEGARGARTDTQYF.

For this clonotype: This may arise from a read error, as a much more abundant clone is one base away. V usage is TRBV15 and J usage is TRBJ1-3; weak D call: TRBD1 (5 bases). Per germline, CDR1 LNHNV and CDR2 YYDKDF (reference sequence). The CDR3 has 17 amino acids. The CDR3 is CATSSLWDSNSGNTVYF. As DNA, the CDR3 is TGTGCCACCAGCAGCCTTTGGGACTCTAACTCTGGAAACACCGTATATTTT.

This clonotype showed up just once. One end of the junction varies from germline; a read error may be responsible. The rearrangement links TRBV24-1 to TRBJ2-7, with 9 positions matching TRBD2. Germline V CDR1 and CDR2: KGHDR, SFDVKD. The CDR3 is made up of 16 amino acids. CDR3 sequence: CATSGAMAGGSYEQCF. For the CDR3, the DNA is TGTGCCACCTCCGGGGCCATGGCGGGAGGGTCCTACGAGCAGTGCTTC.

This clonotype has more than one count but fewer than ten. The chain joins TRBV2 to TRBJ2-5; 7 nucleotides match TRBD1. The CDR3 consists of 14 residues. The V and J ends lost 6 bases and 3 bases, in that order; junction bases with no gene match: 7. Germline V gene lookup returns CDR1 SNHLY and CDR2 FYNNEI. The chain's CDR3 is CASRDRTTEETQYF. CDR3 bases: TGTGCCAGCAGGGACAGGACGACCGAAGAGACCCAGTACTTC. The whole variable domain, filled in from reference TRBV2 and TRBJ2-5, reads EPEVTQTPSHQVTQMGQEVILRCVPISNHLYFYWYRQILGQKVEFLVSFYNNEISEKSEIFDDQFSVERPDGSNFTLKIRSTKLEDSAMYFCASRDRTTEETQYFGPGTRLLVL.